The 12 T cell receptor beta chains listed next were all sequenced from one sample in a study of OX40 agonist ivuxolimab in advanced cancers. Sequencing was performed with immunoSEQ multiplex PCR; in TCRdb, only in-frame clones are kept and a portion is missing. This sample has over 50,000 clones, with around 93% found just once. The specimen was CD4+ or CD8+ T cells sorted from blood, collected in a trial of the OX40 agonist ivuxolimab. Every receptor here comes from an adult with an advanced solid tumor such as melanoma, head and neck, liver or kidney cancer.

The chain recombines TRBV7-8 with TRBJ1-2; TRBD1 might be the D (6 bases). V shed 0 bases and J shed 4 bases, with 12 bases lying between them. Looked up from germline, CDR1 is SGHVS and CDR2 is FQNEAQ. The CDR3 contains 15 residues. The CDR3 sequence is CASSLAGGATYGYTF. In nucleotides, the CDR3 is TGTGCCAGCAGCTTAGCGGGGGGGGCAACCTATGGCTACACCTTC.

This chain links TRBV13 with TRBJ2-1; 10 bases are shared with TRBD2. The CDR3 spans 17 residues. V shed 2 bases, J shed 7 bases, and the junction held 11 bases outside the gene matches. CDR1 PRHDT and CDR2 FYEKMQ come from the germline V gene (reference sequence). The CDR3 nucleotides read TGTGCCAGCAGCTTAAAGGATTTAGCGGGAGGTGAAAATGAGCAGTTCTTC. As protein: CASSLKDLAGGENEQFF.

The CDR3 DNA is TGTGCCACCAGCAGAGTTGGCAGGGCAGGTGAAAAACTGTTTTTT. It specifies CATSRVGRAGEKLFF. The chain recombines TRBV15 with TRBJ1-4; D possibly corresponds to TRBD1 (5 bases). Germline V gene data show CDR1 as LNHNV and CDR2 as YYDKDF (reference sequence). V was shortened by 1 base and J by 7 bases, with 13 bases between the two germline ends. This CDR3 contains 15 residues.

The chain links TRBV11-2 to TRBJ1-1; 7 nucleotides line up with TRBD1. Germline trimming cut 5 bases from V and 0 bases from J; bases unmatched to any gene: 6. The germline gives CDR1 SGHAT, CDR2 FQNNGV. This CDR3 is 15 amino acids long. CDR3 protein: CASSTRQGMNTEAFF. For the CDR3, the DNA is TGTGCCAGCAGCACCCGACAGGGAATGAACACTGAAGCTTTCTTT.

The chain couples TRBV9 to TRBJ1-5, with TRBD1 as a possible D gene (5 bases). This CDR3 has 15 amino acids. The germline V gene has CDR1 SGDLS and CDR2 YYNGEE. Trimming removed 4 bases at V and 1 base at J, with 12 bases between. This chain's CDR3 is CASSSSGGSNQPQHF. As DNA, the CDR3 is TGTGCCAGCAGCTCCTCGGGGGGGAGCAATCAGCCCCAGCATTTT.

This rearrangement joins TRBV25-1 to TRBJ2-7, with 10 bases lining up with TRBD2. The germline CDR1 and CDR2 sequences are MGHDK and SYGVNS. The CDR3 runs to 13 residues. V shed 8 bases, J shed 4 bases, and the junction held 5 bases outside the gene matches. Here the CDR3 DNA reads TGTGCCAGCCATAGCGGGGGGCCGTACGAGCAGTACTTC. This encodes CASHSGGPYEQYF.

This chain joins TRBV28 and TRBJ2-1; D is unclear. V was trimmed by 5 bases and J by 0 bases, leaving 5 bases between them. This CDR3 has 13 amino acids. Germline loops: CDR1 MDHEN, CDR2 SYDVKM. The CDR3 DNA reads TGTGCCAGCAGTGGAAGCTCCTACAATGAGCAGTTCTTC. The encoded protein is CASSGSSYNEQFF.

The chain has TRBV7-9 and TRBJ2-2; TRBD1 matches 7 bases. This CDR3 contains 15 residues. V gave up 5 bases and J gave up 4 bases; unmatched junction bases: 7. CDR1 is SEHNR and CDR2 is FQNEAQ in the germline V gene (reference sequence). In nucleotides, the CDR3 is TGTGCCAGCAGCCTCCGGGACAGTGGCACCGGGGAGCTGTTTTTT. Translated, it gives CASSLRDSGTGELFF.

V usage is TRBV7-3 and J usage is TRBJ1-1; no reliable D call. This CDR3 has 13 residues. Trimming took off 5 bases at V and 3 bases at J, with 10 bases between the two ends. Germline V CDR1 and CDR2: SGHTA, FQGTGA. This CDR3 reads CASSPSTDTEAFF. The CDR3 coding sequence is TGTGCCAGCAGCCCCTCGACGGACACTGAAGCTTTCTTT.

The chain links TRBV9 to TRBJ2-1; D unresolved. Per the germline V gene, CDR1 is SGDLS and CDR2 is YYNGEE. The V gene lost 3 bases and the J gene lost 7 bases, with 14 bases spanning the gap. This CDR3 contains 14 residues. CDR3 amino acids: CASSGGTLQNEQFF. In DNA, the CDR3 is TGTGCCAGCAGCGGCGGTACTCTTCAGAATGAGCAGTTCTTC.

The V and J genes are TRBV5-4 and TRBJ1-3; D is unresolved. This CDR3 contains 14 residues. The V gene lost 2 bases and the J gene lost 0 bases, with 6 bases spanning the gap. CDR1 is SGHNT, CDR2 YYREEE, per germline (reference sequence). CDR3: CASSLGLSGNTIYF. CDR3 DNA sequence: TGTGCCAGCAGCTTAGGACTCTCTGGAAACACCATATATTTT.

The chain carries TRBV7-9 and TRBJ2-1; no firm D call. This CDR3 has 12 amino acids. Trimming stripped 0 bases from V and 8 bases from J, with 5 bases between. CDR1 is SEHNR and CDR2 is FQNEAQ in the germline V gene (reference sequence). CDR3 DNA: TGTGCCAGCAGCTTAGCGTCCTATGAGCAGTTCTTC. This codes for CASSLASYEQFF. Drawing the rest from reference TRBV7-9 and TRBJ2-1, the complete variable domain is DTGVSQNPRHKITKRGQNVTFRCDPISEHNRLYWYRQTLGQGPEFLTYFQNEAQLEKSRLLSDRFSAERPKGSFSTLEIQRTEQGDSAMYLCASSLASYEQFFGPGTRLTVL.